This T cell receptor beta chain was observed in a study of a mutant IDH1 vaccine in newly diagnosed glioma. The overall study: Radiotherapy, temozolomide, or both had been given previously, and both were given to most.

Profiling relied on immunoSEQ multiplex PCR, and the TCRdb table lists in-frame clones only, not all of them. The sample has more than 35,000 clones, about 76% seen once. Indicated time point: week 35, safety follow-up. Vaccine doses each comprised 300 ug of mutant IDH1 20-mer peptide, with topical imiquimod. At weeks 1, 3, 5, 7, 11, 15, 19 and 23, patients received a vaccination, eight in all. Each of the donors came in with new WHO grade 3 or 4 astrocytomas that were IDH1-mutant and ATRX-lost. With respect to this clone: Its cognate antigen is unknown.

Study-level findings and limits: Apparently, pseudoprogression bore no relation to changes among the top peripheral T cell clonotypes.

The CDR3 has 11 residues. The V and J ends lost 6 bases and 3 bases respectively, with 8 bases between them. Germline-derived CDR1 and CDR2 are DFQATT and SNEGSKA (reference sequence). The source material was PBMCs, sampled from a glioma patient whose treatment included an IDH1 peptide vaccine. The chain couples TRBV20-1 to TRBJ1-2; D remains unclear. The sequence derives from a woman in her 40s with glioma. Some clones in this sample may be carry-over from other donors' samples. The CDR3 reads CSALADYGYTF. In DNA, the CDR3 is TGCAGTGCCCTAGCGGACTATGGCTACACCTTC.